These 27 T cell receptor beta chains were all obtained from the same sample, sequenced in a study of CD8+ T cells in alopecia areata. cDNA prepared by RNA extraction and subsequent reverse transcription served as the template for sequencing. The protocol was immunoSEQ multiplex PCR, while the TCRdb copy is restricted to in-frame clones and leaves out a portion. The sample carries approximately 140,000 clones, more than 40% recorded once. Sequencing was performed on CD4+ T cells sorted from blood. These receptors were obtained from a human donor with alopecia areata.

This clone turned up a few times. This chain connects TRBV6-5 to TRBJ1-1, with D tentatively TRBD1 (5 bases). CDR1 and CDR2 (germline): MNHEY, SVGAGI. V was cut by 4 bases and J by 5 bases, with 11 bases left in between. The length of the CDR3 is 13 residues. CDR3 sequence: CASSSPGATEAFF. DNA for the CDR3: TGTGCCAGCAGTTCCCCTGGGGCGACTGAAGCTTTCTTT.

This clone was found a few times. In DNA, the CDR3 is TGCAGCGCGATCGACAGGGGTGAGACAGATACGCAGTATTTT. It codes for CSAIDRGETDTQYF. The chain employs TRBV29-1 and TRBJ2-3; 8 nucleotides align to TRBD1. Germline-derived CDR1 and CDR2 are SQVTM and ANQGSEA. Trimming took 7 bases from V and 3 from J; bases not matched to a gene: 9. The CDR3 spans 14 residues.

The V and J genes are TRBV7-9 and TRBJ1-2; TRBD1 agrees at 10 bases. This CDR3 has 15 amino acids. Per germline, CDR1 SEHNR and CDR2 FQNEAQ (reference sequence). The J segment lost 6 bases and the V segment lost 3 bases, leaving 7 bases of the junction unmatched. The CDR3 DNA follows: TGTGCCAGCAGCTTGGGACAGGGGTTGATCCATGGCTACACCTTC. It specifies CASSLGQGLIHGYTF. Variable domain in full (rest from reference TRBV7-9 and TRBJ1-2): DTGVSQNPRHKITKRGQNVTFRCDPISEHNRLYWYRQTLGQGPEFLTYFQNEAQLEKSRLLSDRFSAERPKGSFSTLEIQRTEQGDSAMYLCASSLGQGLIHGYTFGSGTRLTVV.

The chain links TRBV18 to TRBJ2-7; the D is unclear. Germline values: CDR1 KGHSH, CDR2 LQKENI. The CDR3 runs 15 residues. Trimming pared 0 bases from V and 4 bases from J, leaving 13 bases between. This chain's CDR3 is CASSPPNLGRYEQYF. The CDR3 DNA is TGTGCCAGCTCACCACCGAATCTGGGAAGGTACGAGCAGTACTTC.

The CDR3 region has the DNA TGTGCCAGCAGTTCATTATGGAGTTCTGGGGCTTTCTTT. It codes for CASSSLWSSGAFF. This sequence joins TRBV27 and TRBJ1-1; D remains ambiguous. Germline-derived CDR1 and CDR2 are MNHEY and SMNVEV (reference sequence). This CDR3 spans 13 amino acids. V lost 4 bases and J lost 11, with 17 bases in between.

This rearrangement joins TRBV4-1 to TRBJ2-7, with 8 bases matching TRBD1. The CDR3 has 15 amino acids. With 1 base clipped from V and 3 bases from J, the junction kept 5 bases outside the gene matches. Germline loops: CDR1 MGHRA, CDR2 YSYEKL. This CDR3 reads CASSQARTGNYEQYF. The CDR3 DNA reads as TGCGCCAGCAGCCAAGCGCGGACAGGGAACTACGAGCAGTACTTC.

This clone was picked up a small number of times. The gene calls are TRBV5-1 and TRBJ2-7, with D maybe TRBD1 (7 bases). Germline V gene lookup returns CDR1 SGHRS and CDR2 YFSETQ. The CDR3 is made up of 15 amino acids. V gave up 0 bases and J gave up 3 bases, with 13 bases separating them. CDR3 DNA sequence: TGCGCCAGCAGCTTGGTCCCCAGGGGGGACTACGAGCAGTACTTC. Its translation is CASSLVPRGDYEQYF. The entire variable domain, with the rest obtained from reference TRBV5-1 and TRBJ2-7, is as follows: KAGVTQTPRYLIKTRGQQVTLSCSPISGHRSVSWYQQTPGQGLQFLFEYFSETQRNKGNFPGRFSGRQFSNSRSEMNVSTLELGDSALYLCASSLVPRGDYEQYFGPGTRLTVT.

The rearrangement joins TRBV6-5 to TRBJ1-1; no clear D. V lost 5 bases, J lost 6 bases, and 4 bases lay in between. Germline V gives CDR1 MNHEY, CDR2 SVGAGI. This CDR3 region has 10 residues. The CDR3 DNA reads TGTGCCAGCAGTAGAGCTGAAGCTTTCTTT. Translation: CASSRAEAFF.

This clone was picked up one time. V gene TRBV15 combines with J gene TRBJ2-7; weak D call: TRBD2 (6 bases). Germline CDR1 LNHNV, CDR2 YYDKDF (reference sequence). This CDR3 is 18 amino acids long. Trimming stripped 0 bases from V and 3 bases from J, with 21 bases between. In DNA form, the CDR3 reads TGTGCCACCAGCAGAGACCACCCATTAGCTAGCGAAAGCTACGAGCAGTACTTC. The encoded protein is CATSRDHPLASESYEQYF.

This chain's CDR3 is CASRGRLDNFSYNEQFF. In DNA, the CDR3 is TGCGCCAGCAGGGGGAGGCTAGATAATTTCTCCTACAATGAGCAGTTCTTC. The V and J genes are TRBV5-1 and TRBJ2-1; weak D call: TRBD2 (6 bases). V gave up 5 bases and J gave up 0 bases, with 18 bases separating them. Germline V gene lookup returns CDR1 SGHRS and CDR2 YFSETQ. The CDR3 contains 17 residues.

The chain is built from TRBV14 and TRBJ2-1, with 10 bases fitting TRBD2. Germline CDR1 SGHDN, CDR2 FVKESK. Germline trimming cut 2 bases from V and 2 bases from J; bases unmatched to any gene: 0. CDR3 length: 15 amino acids. CDR3 coding DNA: TGTGCCAGCAGCCAACTAGCGGGAGCCTACAATGAGCAGTTCTTC. This gives the protein CASSQLAGAYNEQFF.

The chain employs TRBV5-1 and TRBJ2-1; 9 bases map to TRBD1. There are 14 residues in the CDR3. The V gene end was trimmed by 5 bases and the J gene end by 7 bases; junction bases not matched to a gene: 7. CDR1 is SGHRS, CDR2 YFSETQ, per germline. The CDR3 nucleotides are TGCGCCAGCAGGAGGGACAGGGTTTGGAATGAGCAGTTCTTC. This gives the protein CASRRDRVWNEQFF.

CDR3 DNA: TGCGCCAGCAGCCCGCAGGGTTTGGCCCAGTACTTC. It codes for CASSPQGLAQYF. The chain links TRBV5-1 to TRBJ2-5; perhaps TRBD1 as D (5 bases). Trimming removed 4 bases at V and 9 bases at J, with 13 bases between. This CDR3 is built from 12 residues. Germline V gene data show CDR1 as SGHRS and CDR2 as YFSETQ.

V is TRBV5-6 and J is TRBJ2-1, with D perhaps matching TRBD1 (6 bases). The germline CDR1 and CDR2 sequences are SGHDT and YYEEEE. CDR3 size: 16 residues. V was clipped by 5 bases and J by 2 bases, with 17 bases between them. CDR3 coding DNA: TGTGCCAGCAGAACGTTACAGGGATCCCCCTACAATGAGCAGTTCTTC. Translated, it gives CASRTLQGSPYNEQFF.

CDR3 sequence (DNA): TGTGCCACCAGCAGCCAGGGGCCCTACACCTTC. Translated, it gives CATSSQGPYTF. This chain uses TRBV15 with TRBJ1-2; TRBD1 might be the D (6 bases). Germline V gene data show CDR1 as LNHNV and CDR2 as YYDKDF (reference sequence). The CDR3 covers 11 residues. Between the trimmed V and J ends, which lost 3 bases and 10 bases, there was a span of 9 bases.

This clone was found a few times. This chain connects TRBV5-1 to TRBJ1-3, with D unresolved. This CDR3 contains 12 residues. V lost 0 bases and J lost 3, with 1 base in between. Germline CDR1 and CDR2: SGHRS and YFSETQ. The CDR3 bases are TGCGCCAGCAGCTTGGATGGAAACACCATATATTTT. Residues: CASSLDGNTIYF.

This clone came up a few times. This chain connects TRBV28 to TRBJ2-7; the match to TRBD2 covers 8 bases. Germline V gives CDR1 MDHEN, CDR2 SYDVKM. The CDR3 contains 14 residues. V trimming: 6 bases; J trimming: 3 bases; junction bases outside the gene matches: 7. CDR3 in DNA: TGTGCCAGCAGCCTCAGCGGGAGTCGCTACGAGCAGTACTTC. Protein sequence: CASSLSGSRYEQYF.

The genes are TRBV28 and TRBJ2-7; 8 bases map to TRBD1. Trimming at V came to 6 bases and at J to 3 bases, leaving 1 base not matched to a gene. Germline values: CDR1 MDHEN, CDR2 SYDVKM. The CDR3 runs 12 residues. CDR3 loop: CASRTGGYEQYF. In DNA, the CDR3 is TGTGCCAGCAGAACAGGGGGCTACGAGCAGTACTTC.

CDR3 region: CASSSTGIQETQYF. DNA for the CDR3: TGTGCCAGCAGCTCGACAGGGATCCAAGAGACCCAGTACTTC. This chain uses TRBV7-9 with TRBJ2-5, with 7 bases matching TRBD1. In germline, CDR1 is SEHNR, CDR2 FQNEAQ (reference sequence). There are 14 residues in the CDR3. V shed 4 bases, J shed 1 base, and the junction held 3 bases outside the gene matches. Variable domain in full (rest from reference TRBV7-9 and TRBJ2-5): DTGVSQNPRHKITKRGQNVTFRCDPISEHNRLYWYRQTLGQGPEFLTYFQNEAQLEKSRLLSDRFSAERPKGSFSTLEIQRTEQGDSAMYLCASSSTGIQETQYFGPGTRLLVL.

This clone was detected a few times. V and J are TRBV29-1 and TRBJ2-2, with 8 bases lining up with TRBD1. Trimming removed 6 bases from V and 4 bases from J; junction bases left unmatched: 10. This CDR3 has 15 amino acids. Germline-derived CDR1 and CDR2 are SQVTM and ANQGSEA. CDR3 residues: CSVTTGDPLTGELFF. The CDR3 coding sequence is TGCAGCGTAACGACAGGGGACCCCCTCACCGGGGAGCTGTTTTTT.

CDR3 sequence reads: CASSSRGNTIYF. In DNA form, the CDR3 reads TGTGCCAGCAGCTCCAGGGGAAACACCATATATTTT. The chain recombines TRBV7-9 with TRBJ1-3; D remains unclear. The CDR3 contains 12 residues. V lost 4 bases and J 4 bases, leaving 5 bases between the germline ends. Germline V gene data show CDR1 as SEHNR and CDR2 as FQNEAQ (reference sequence).

The chain uses TRBV30 and TRBJ2-5; D call uncertain. CDR3 length: 12 residues. Germline loops: CDR1 GTSNPN, CDR2 SVGIG (reference sequence). The V end was cut by 0 bases, the J end by 2 bases, with 4 bases between. CDR3 protein: CAWSVAQETQYF. The CDR3 DNA follows: TGTGCCTGGAGTGTAGCACAAGAGACCCAGTACTTC.

V and J are TRBV29-1 and TRBJ2-5, with D maybe TRBD1 (5 bases). Germline V lookup: CDR1 SQVTM, CDR2 ANQGSEA. The CDR3 consists of 11 residues. V was shortened by 7 bases and J by 4 bases, with 10 bases between the two germline ends. The DNA for the CDR3 is TGCAGCGGGGGCATGGGAGAGACCCAGTACTTC. Translating gives CSGGMGETQYF.

This clone has a single count. The chain links TRBV20-1 to TRBJ1-2, with D unresolved. Per the germline V gene, CDR1 is DFQATT and CDR2 is SNEGSKA (reference sequence). CDR3 length equals 11 residues. V was pared by 0 bases and J by 9 bases, with 8 bases between. This CDR3 is CSARDQRRYTF. The CDR3 DNA sequence: TGCAGTGCTAGAGATCAGAGACGCTACACCTTC.

V is TRBV29-1 and J is TRBJ2-7; D ambiguous. Germline V gene data show CDR1 as SQVTM and CDR2 as ANQGSEA. The V and J ends lost 6 bases and 3 bases respectively, with 15 bases between them. This CDR3 is built from 13 residues. CDR3: CSVAMGINYEQYF. CDR3 DNA: TGCAGCGTCGCTATGGGTATTAACTACGAGCAGTACTTC.

This clone was seen more than once but under ten times. This chain connects TRBV10-3 to TRBJ2-5, with 8 positions matching TRBD2. After removal of 5 bases from V and 3 bases from J, the junction contained 11 bases not matched to a gene. The CDR3 loop spans 16 amino acids. Germline CDR1 ENHRY, CDR2 SYGVKD. CDR3 protein: CAISPRAVAGKETQYF. The CDR3 region has the DNA TGTGCCATCAGTCCAAGGGCGGTAGCGGGGAAAGAGACCCAGTACTTC.

The chain links TRBV2 to TRBJ2-3; TRBD1 aligns across 7 bases. Germline values: CDR1 SNHLY, CDR2 FYNNEI. After removal of 10 bases from V and 4 bases from J, the junction contained 11 bases not matched to a gene. The CDR3 length is 14 residues. CDR3 coding DNA: TGTGCCACCAGGGTTACAGGGGTTGCAGATACGCAGTATTTT. As protein: CATRVTGVADTQYF.